This T cell receptor beta chain came from a study of blood T cell repertoires in COVID-19. At the level of the study: Acute and convalescent COVID-19 samples came from the United States, Italy and Spain. T cells, B-cell-depleted T cells, or PBMCs provided the cDNA or gDNA that served as material.

The assay was immunoSEQ multiplex PCR, and TCRdb's table has in-frame clones only and misses some. The sample lists about 220,000 clones; 82% were seen once. V shed 6 bases and J 1 base; nucleotides not matched to a gene: 3. Germline CDR1 reads LNHDA; CDR2 reads SQIVND (reference sequence). There are 14 residues in the CDR3. The sequence came from a woman aged 80 or older with acute or convalescent COVID-19. The rearrangement uses TRBV19 and TRBJ2-3, with 8 bases identical to TRBD2. Specimen: peripheral blood. In nucleotides, the CDR3 is TGTGCCAGTAGCCTTAGCGGGGGCACAGATACGCAGTATTTT. Residues: CASSLSGGTDTQYF.